Presented here are 20 T cell receptor beta chains from one specimen sequenced in a study of blood T cell repertoires in COVID-19. The protocol was immunoSEQ multiplex PCR, while the TCRdb copy is restricted to in-frame clones and leaves out a portion. Of about 210,000 clones listed, almost 85% are singletons. The sample consisted of peripheral blood. The receptors here all came from a middle-aged woman with acute or convalescent COVID-19.

This chain uses TRBV27 with TRBJ2-3; TRBD2 agrees at 11 bases. The CDR3 is 15 amino acids. Germline V CDR1 and CDR2: MNHEY, SMNVEV (reference sequence). V was clipped by 6 bases and J by 7 bases; unmatched bases: 9. The CDR3, as DNA: TGTGCCAGCAGGGGCGAGACTAGCGGGGATTATACGCAGTATTTT. Its protein is CASRGETSGDYTQYF.

The chain links TRBV5-1 to TRBJ1-5; D uncertain. Trimming removed 1 base from V and 8 bases from J, with 22 bases in between. The CDR3 runs 17 residues. CDR1 SGHRS and CDR2 YFSETQ come from the germline V gene. The DNA for the CDR3 is TGCGCCAGCAGCTTGATTTGGGGAGCCCAGATTGGGGAGCCCCAGCATTTT. Its protein is CASSLIWGAQIGEPQHF.

This clone was picked up one time. The chain recombines TRBV7-3 with TRBJ2-7; 11 nucleotides match TRBD1. Trimming removed 0 bases from V and 6 bases from J; junction bases left unmatched: 7. The germline gives CDR1 SGHTA, CDR2 FQGTGA. The CDR3 is made up of 16 amino acids. The CDR3 DNA is TGTGCCAGCAGCTTAACGGGACAGGGGGTTACTTCCGAGCAGTACTTC. Translated: CASSLTGQGVTSEQYF.

The chain has TRBV12-3 or TRBV12-4 and TRBJ1-2; no clear D gene. V lost 3 bases and J 5 bases, leaving 7 bases between the germline ends. CDR3 length: 12 amino acids. The CDR3 DNA follows: TGTGCCAGCAGTTTCAAGAGTTATGGCTACACCTTC. This gives the protein CASSFKSYGYTF.

The chain couples TRBV7-9 to TRBJ2-4; tentatively, D is TRBD2 (5 bases). CDR3 length equals 16 residues. The germline V gene has CDR1 SEHNR and CDR2 FQNEAQ (reference sequence). The V end lost 1 base, the J end lost 0 bases, and 10 bases lay between the germline ends. CDR3 bases: TGTGCCAGCAGCTTAGTTTGGGGAGTAGCCAAAAACATTCAGTACTTC. It translates to CASSLVWGVAKNIQYF. The whole variable domain, filled in from reference TRBV7-9 and TRBJ2-4, reads DTGVSQNPRHKITKRGQNVTFRCDPISEHNRLYWYRQTLGQGPEFLTYFQNEAQLEKSRLLSDRFSAERPKGSFSTLEIQRTEQGDSAMYLCASSLVWGVAKNIQYFGAGTRLSVL.

This chain connects TRBV11-3 to TRBJ2-1; weak D call: TRBD2 (5 bases). From germline, CDR1 is SGHNT and CDR2 YENEEA. The CDR3 length is 15 residues. V was pared by 5 bases and J by 4 bases, with 15 bases between. The CDR3 reads CASSPGVATYNEQFF. CDR3 coding DNA: TGTGCCAGCAGCCCTGGAGTAGCGACGTACAATGAGCAGTTCTTC.

The rearrangement joins TRBV7-9 to TRBJ1-2; D is ambiguous. Looked up from germline, CDR1 is SEHNR and CDR2 is FQNEAQ (reference sequence). This CDR3 is built from 13 residues. Trimming cost V 2 bases and J 7 bases, with 11 bases left between them. CDR3 in DNA: TGTGCCAGCAGCTTAAACACCGTCCCTGGCTACACCTTC. As protein: CASSLNTVPGYTF.

In this sample, this clone turned up a few times. The V gene is TRBV6-6, the J gene TRBJ1-6; 8 positions match TRBD1. V trimming: 6 bases; J trimming: 10 bases; junction bases outside the gene matches: 8. CDR1 MNHNY and CDR2 SVGAGI come from the germline V gene (reference sequence). The CDR3 is 14 amino acids. The CDR3 coding sequence is TGTGCCAGCAGCCGACAGGGGAAGGGATCACCCCTCCACTTT. It is translated as CASSRQGKGSPLHF.

This clone was seen only a few times. The V and J genes are TRBV10-2 and TRBJ2-2; the match to TRBD2 covers 10 bases. With 6 bases clipped from V and 10 bases from J, the junction kept 5 bases outside the gene matches. The length of the CDR3 is 13 residues. In germline, CDR1 is WSHSY, CDR2 SAAADI. The CDR3 nucleotides are TGCGCCAGCAGCCTAGCGGGAGCGGAGGAGCTGTTTTTT. The encoded protein is CASSLAGAEELFF.

The chain couples TRBV2 to TRBJ1-4; 10 positions match TRBD1. CDR3 length: 16 amino acids. V shed 0 bases and J 6 bases; nucleotides not matched to a gene: 4. Germline loops: CDR1 SNHLY, CDR2 FYNNEI. The CDR3 sequence: CASSEATGTGDEKLFF. The CDR3 DNA sequence: TGTGCCAGCAGTGAAGCGACCGGGACAGGGGATGAAAAACTGTTTTTT.

This clone occurred a few times. The chain joins TRBV6-1 to TRBJ1-2, with TRBD1 identical over 12 bases. CDR1 and CDR2 (germline): MNHNS, SASEGT. V lost 3 bases to trimming and J lost 6 bases; unmatched junction nucleotides: 2. CDR3 size: 14 residues. The CDR3 sequence is CASSEGDRGHGYTF. In nucleotides, the CDR3 is TGTGCCAGCAGTGAGGGGGACAGGGGGCATGGCTACACCTTC.

There are a few counts of this clone. Other DNA sequences in this specimen translate into the identical CDR3. This chain uses TRBV19 with TRBJ2-1; 10 bases agree with TRBD2. V was clipped by 5 bases and J by 1 base; unmatched bases: 5. This CDR3 region has 16 residues. Looked up from germline, CDR1 is LNHDA and CDR2 is SQIVND (reference sequence). CDR3 protein: CASSSLAGESYNEQFF. CDR3 in DNA: TGTGCCAGTAGTTCTCTAGCGGGAGAGTCCTACAATGAGCAGTTCTTC.

This chain uses TRBV11-1 with TRBJ2-1, with D maybe TRBD2 (7 bases). The germline V gene has CDR1 SGHAT and CDR2 FQDESV (reference sequence). V was trimmed by 6 bases and J by 6 bases, leaving 18 bases between them. The length of the CDR3 is 15 residues. DNA of the CDR3: TGTGCCAGCAGAGTGGGTCCCGGGGGGCTCAATGAGCAGTTCTTC. Its translation: CASRVGPGGLNEQFF.

The chain uses TRBV7-6 and TRBJ2-1, with 9 nucleotides matching TRBD2. The V segment lost 2 bases and the J segment 7 bases; nucleotides outside the gene matches: 6. Germline V gives CDR1 SGHVS, CDR2 FNYEAQ. This CDR3 has 15 amino acids. CDR3 DNA: TGTGCCAGCAGCTTAATAAGCGGGGGGCGGAATGAGCAGTTCTTC. It specifies CASSLISGGRNEQFF.

The chain recombines TRBV7-9 with TRBJ2-7, with TRBD2 identical over 9 bases. The germline CDR1 and CDR2 sequences are SEHNR and FQNEAQ (reference sequence). J lost 5 bases, V lost 0 bases, and 2 bases had no gene match. The CDR3 sequence is 14 residues long. CDR3 sequence reads: CASSLAAGGNEQYF. DNA of the CDR3: TGTGCCAGCAGCTTAGCAGCGGGGGGTAACGAGCAGTACTTC.

This chain joins TRBV3-1 (or the pseudogene TRBV3-2) and TRBJ1-6, with 7 bases identical to TRBD1. CDR1 is LGHDT and CDR2 is YNNKEL in the germline V gene (reference sequence). V shed 4 bases and J 3 bases; nucleotides not matched to a gene: 9. The CDR3 covers 17 residues. The CDR3 region is CASSLGDSILYNSPLHF. The CDR3 DNA is TGTGCCAGCAGCCTTGGGGACAGTATCCTCTATAATTCACCCCTCCACTTT.

This clone was counted between two and nine times. The rearrangement uses TRBV6-2 or TRBV6-3 and TRBJ2-7; D remains ambiguous. The V and J ends lost 6 bases and 0 bases respectively, with 18 bases between them. CDR1 MNHEY and CDR2 SVGEGT come from the germline V gene. The CDR3 loop spans 16 amino acids. The CDR3, as DNA: TGTGCCAGCAGCACATTCCAGACTGCCCGCTCCTACGAGCAGTACTTC. This gives the protein CASSTFQTARSYEQYF.

The J gene is TRBJ2-1, the V gene TRBV7-2; 9 positions agree with TRBD2. The length of the CDR3 is 13 residues. CDR1 is SGHTA and CDR2 is FQGNSA in the germline V gene. After removal of 4 bases from V and 9 bases from J, the junction contained 4 bases not matched to a gene. The CDR3 protein is CASSSKAGGEQFF. The CDR3 DNA follows: TGTGCCAGCAGCTCTAAAGCGGGAGGTGAGCAGTTCTTC.

J is TRBJ2-5 and V is TRBV18; a possible D gene is TRBD1 (6 bases). The CDR3 extends over 13 amino acids. Germline loops: CDR1 KGHSH, CDR2 LQKENI. V was cut by 6 bases and J by 5 bases, with 13 bases left in between. The CDR3 protein is CASSLQGEETQYF. For the CDR3, the DNA is TGTGCCAGCTCGCTACAGGGTGAGGAGACCCAGTACTTC.

The V gene is TRBV24-1, the J gene TRBJ1-2; the D gene is possibly TRBD1 (5 bases). This CDR3 contains 15 residues. Trimming removed 4 bases from V and 8 bases from J, with 19 bases in between. Per the germline V gene, CDR1 is KGHDR and CDR2 is SFDVKD. For the CDR3, the DNA is TGTGCCACCAGTGACTCCAGGGCTCCTCCAGGGGGCTACACCTTC. The encoded protein is CATSDSRAPPGGYTF.